This paragraph reports one TCR beta chain. This clonotype was seen many times. No antigen is known for it. Base qualities were left out, and no much larger clone turns up one base away. This entry comes from a study of T cells in Graves' hyperthyroidism and ophthalmopathy (dated by TCRdb to 2018 to 2020). Study-wide context: Peripheral blood was collected at initial diagnosis, before any treatment. An independent validation cohort of fewer than 20 hyperthyroidism patients and about 16 patients who later progressed to ophthalmopathy tested prospective prediction of ophthalmopathy. After sampling, hyperthyroidism patients received methimazole starting at 30 mg daily, and ophthalmopathy patients received high-dose intravenous methylprednisolone. Thyroid tissue and blood T-cell repertoires from six Graves' hyperthyroidism patients were also compared in the study. The paper describes TCR Vbeta CDR3 sequencing of 135 peripheral blood samples, made up of 43 ophthalmopathy patients, 70 to 80 hyperthyroidism patients and approximately 17 progressor patients. The approximately 98 discovery patients were randomly divided into training and test sets at a 7:3 ratio. TCR V-J signatures able to tell the groups apart were searched for in a discovery cohort of 90 to 100 patients, of whom roughly 42 had Graves' ophthalmopathy and around 57 had stable Graves' hyperthyroidism. The paper as a whole reports these results and caveats: In validation, the model predicted progression to ophthalmopathy with approximately 71% sensitivity and 72% to 85% specificity, a median of approximately 6.7 months before onset. A model built on a 13 V-J signature distinguished ophthalmopathy from stable hyperthyroidism, reaching about 89% sensitivity and around 81% specificity in cross-validation and 80%/75% in testing. Sample size was not statistically predetermined, and investigators were not blinded to group allocation. Most expanded thyroid clonotypes (frequency above 0.001) were also found in blood, which suggests that blood repertoires may mirror thyroid immune responses.

The TCR beta CDR3 regions were amplified from RNA transcripts. The TCR CDR3 was subjected to a first round of RT-PCR using the HTBI primer set and the Qiagen OneStep RT-PCR kit. Libraries were constructed in a second round of multiplex PCR, after which size selection and purification were performed. Sequencing of the libraries was done on an Illumina HiSeq2000 using paired-end 100 bp reads. As for the authors' bioinformatics: SOAPnuke was used to process the raw data, throwing out any read that contained adapters or uncalled bases, had a mean Phred below 15, or lacked an exact constant-primer or identifier match. High-quality paired reads were merged with COPE v1.2.5, and unique nucleotide sequences were defined as clonotypes. Clonotypes were aligned to IMGT TRBV, TRBD and TRBJ reference segments using MiTCR v1.1. Only V-J combinations with frequency above 0.0001, covering roughly 99% of repertoires, were analysed. The TCS score was defined as the ratio of F50 (clonal expansion) to E x V (chaos), calculated using BLOSUM62-based TCRdist between CDR3 peptides within each V-J. Welch's t-statistics and random forest reduced roughly 530 V-J features to roughly 13, which were used in a naive Bayes classifier (R e1071). In TCRdb, the public reads were trimmed at Q25 with fastp and aligned with MiXCR, with productive beta chains retained. Every CDR3 protein is listed once, alongside the most common genes and DNA of its rows. The authors' filters were not applied to this entry. This sample comprises hundreds of thousands of distinct CDR3 sequences, about 19% of them detected only once. The top ten constitute about 35% of the sample.

The cysteine opens and the phenylalanine closes a CDR3 of 16 amino acids. Just CDR3 DNA is preserved here, 48 bases in frame from base 1. In the germline V gene, CDR1 corresponds to SGHAT and CDR2 to FQNNGV. Germline trimming: 5 bases from V, 2 bases from J; junction bases outside gene matches: 11. Ophthalmopathy patients had moderately to severely active disease, Clinical Activity Score of at least 3, NOSPECS grade of at least 4, and duration under 3 months. Patients with uncontrolled infections, other autoimmune diseases, pregnancy or lactation were excluded. Diagnoses relied on clinical symptoms, serum thyroxine and TRAb, thyroid ultrasound and orbital computed tomography. Ficoll-Paque density gradient centrifugation was used to isolate PBMCs from around 10 ml of fresh peripheral blood. Trizol reagent was used to extract total RNA, and RNA quality was then checked on an Agilent 2100 Bioanalyzer.

The origin of this receptor is a man in his fifties with Graves' ophthalmopathy. The chain is made from TRBV11-2 and TRBJ2-7, and TRBD1 matches 8 of the central bases. The material sequenced was blood. The DNA reads as follows: TGTGCCAGCAGCCTACTTCTGGGACAGGCAGCCTACGAGCAGTACTTC. This is translated as CASSLLLGQAAYEQYF.